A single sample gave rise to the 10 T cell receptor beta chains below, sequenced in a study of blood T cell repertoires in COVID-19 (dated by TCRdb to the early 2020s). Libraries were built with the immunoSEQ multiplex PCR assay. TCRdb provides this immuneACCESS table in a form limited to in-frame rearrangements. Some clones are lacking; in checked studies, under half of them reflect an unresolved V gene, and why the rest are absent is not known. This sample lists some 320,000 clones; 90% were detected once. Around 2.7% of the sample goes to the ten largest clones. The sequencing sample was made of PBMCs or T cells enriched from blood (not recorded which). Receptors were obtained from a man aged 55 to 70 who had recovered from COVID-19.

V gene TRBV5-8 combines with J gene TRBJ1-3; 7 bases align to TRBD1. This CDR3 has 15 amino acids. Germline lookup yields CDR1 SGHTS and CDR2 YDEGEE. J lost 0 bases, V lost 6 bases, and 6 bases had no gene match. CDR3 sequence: CASTLTGYSGNTIYF. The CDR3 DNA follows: TGTGCCAGCACTCTGACAGGGTACTCTGGAAACACCATATATTTT. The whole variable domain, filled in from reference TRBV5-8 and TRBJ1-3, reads EAGVTQSPTHLIKTRGQQATLRCSPISGHTSVYWYQQALGLGLQFLLWYDEGEERNRGNFPPRFSGRQFPNYSSELNVNALELEDSALYLCASTLTGYSGNTIYFGEGSWLTVV.

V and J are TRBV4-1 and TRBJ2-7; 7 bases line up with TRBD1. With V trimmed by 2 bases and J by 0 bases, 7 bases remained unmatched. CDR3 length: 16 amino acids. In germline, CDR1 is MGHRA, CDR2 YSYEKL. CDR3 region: CASSQRRGPSSYEQYF. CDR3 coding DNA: TGCGCCAGCAGCCAACGAAGGGGGCCGAGCTCCTACGAGCAGTACTTC.

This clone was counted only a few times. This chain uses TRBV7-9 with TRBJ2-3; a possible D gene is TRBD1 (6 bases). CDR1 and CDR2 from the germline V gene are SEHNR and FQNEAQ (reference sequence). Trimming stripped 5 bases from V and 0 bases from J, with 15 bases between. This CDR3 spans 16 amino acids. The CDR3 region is CASSTDREASTDTQYF. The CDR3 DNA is TGTGCCAGCAGCACGGACAGAGAGGCTAGCACAGATACGCAGTATTTT.

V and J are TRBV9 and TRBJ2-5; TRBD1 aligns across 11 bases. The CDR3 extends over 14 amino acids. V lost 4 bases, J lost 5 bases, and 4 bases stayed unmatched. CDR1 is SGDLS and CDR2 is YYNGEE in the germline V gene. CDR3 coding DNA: TGTGCCAGCAGCCCAGGACAGGGGGCTGAGACCCAGTACTTC. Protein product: CASSPGQGAETQYF.

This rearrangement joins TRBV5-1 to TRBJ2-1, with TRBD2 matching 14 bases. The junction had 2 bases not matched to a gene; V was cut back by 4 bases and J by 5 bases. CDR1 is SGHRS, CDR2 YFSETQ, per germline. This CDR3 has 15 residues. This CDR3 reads CASSQGLAGDNEQFF. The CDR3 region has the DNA TGCGCCAGCAGCCAGGGACTAGCGGGAGACAATGAGCAGTTCTTC.

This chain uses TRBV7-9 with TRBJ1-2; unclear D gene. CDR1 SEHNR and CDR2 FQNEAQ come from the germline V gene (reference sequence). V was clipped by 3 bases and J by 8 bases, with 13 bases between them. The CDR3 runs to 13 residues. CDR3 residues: CASSFKPFSGYTF. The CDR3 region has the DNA TGTGCCAGCAGCTTCAAGCCCTTCTCGGGCTACACCTTC.

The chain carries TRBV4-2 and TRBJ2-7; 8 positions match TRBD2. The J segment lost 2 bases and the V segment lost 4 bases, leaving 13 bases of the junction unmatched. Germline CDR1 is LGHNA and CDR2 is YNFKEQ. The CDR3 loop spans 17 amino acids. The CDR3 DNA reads TGTGCCAGCAGCCGGGGAAAGGCCGGGACTAGACCCTACGAGCAGTACTTC. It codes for CASSRGKAGTRPYEQYF.

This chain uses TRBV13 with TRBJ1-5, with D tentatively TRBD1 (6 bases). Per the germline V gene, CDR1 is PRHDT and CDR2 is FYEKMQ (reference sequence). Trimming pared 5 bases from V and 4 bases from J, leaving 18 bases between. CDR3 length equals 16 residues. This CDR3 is CASSRTRDNLNQPQHF. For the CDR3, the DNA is TGTGCCAGCAGCCGAACCCGGGACAACCTTAATCAGCCCCAGCATTTT.

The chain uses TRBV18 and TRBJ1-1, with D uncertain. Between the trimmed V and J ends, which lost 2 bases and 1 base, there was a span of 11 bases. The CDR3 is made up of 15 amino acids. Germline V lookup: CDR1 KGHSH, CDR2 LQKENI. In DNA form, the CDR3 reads TGTGCCAGCTCACCAGGAGGGCGGGGGAACACTGAAGCTTTCTTT. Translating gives CASSPGGRGNTEAFF.

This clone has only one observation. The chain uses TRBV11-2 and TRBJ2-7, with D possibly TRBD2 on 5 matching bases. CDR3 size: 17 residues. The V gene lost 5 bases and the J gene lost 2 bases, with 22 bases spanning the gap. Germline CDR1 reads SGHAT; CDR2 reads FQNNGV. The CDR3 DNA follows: TGTGCCAGCAGCAATAACCCCCGGGGAGCTGAGCCCTACGAGCAGTACTTC. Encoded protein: CASSNNPRGAEPYEQYF.